Listed here are 18 T cell receptor beta chains from one sample, sequenced in a study of graft-versus-host responses after intestinal transplantation. Profiled with immunoSEQ multiplex PCR; TCRdb holds only in-frame clones, not every one. Here the sample spans 35,000 to 45,000 clones, roughly 93% being singletons. The specimen was PBMCs, collected almost 750 days after intestinal transplantation. These receptors all stem from a human patient who received an intestinal transplant, so some T cells may come from the graft donor.

The chain couples TRBV6-1 to TRBJ1-2; tentative D call: TRBD1 (6 bases). The CDR3 totals 14 residues. CDR1 and CDR2 from the germline V gene are MNHNS and SASEGT. V lost 8 bases, J lost 4 bases, and 17 bases lay in between. CDR3 loop: CASPNREGGYGYTF. CDR3 in DNA: TGTGCCAGCCCAAACAGGGAGGGCGGCTATGGCTACACCTTC.

V gene TRBV19 combines with J gene TRBJ1-6; D may be TRBD1 (6 bases). Germline CDR1 is LNHDA and CDR2 is SQIVND (reference sequence). Trimming pared 4 bases from V and 9 bases from J, leaving 7 bases between. This CDR3 is built from 12 residues. In DNA, the CDR3 is TGTGCCAGTAGTACGGACAGTTCACCCCTCCACTTT. Protein sequence: CASSTDSSPLHF.

This rearrangement joins TRBV11-1 to TRBJ1-2, with D tentatively TRBD1 (5 bases). V dropped 2 bases and J dropped 8 bases, with 18 bases sitting between them. This CDR3 contains 15 residues. CDR1 and CDR2 (germline): SGHAT, FQDESV (reference sequence). The CDR3 loop reads CASSLISAGQGGYTF. The CDR3 DNA reads as TGTGCCAGCAGCTTAATCTCAGCAGGGCAGGGAGGCTACACCTTC. Variable domain in full (rest from reference TRBV11-1 and TRBJ1-2): EAEVAQSPRYKITEKSQAVAFWCDPISGHATLYWYRQILGQGPELLVQFQDESVVDDSQLPKDRFSAERLKGVDSTLKIQPAELGDSAMYLCASSLISAGQGGYTFGSGTRLTVV.

The genes are TRBV6-1 and TRBJ2-7; the D gene is possibly TRBD2 (7 bases). The CDR3 runs 13 residues. The V end was cut by 6 bases, the J end by 5 bases, with 14 bases between. Germline CDR1 is MNHNS and CDR2 is SASEGT. The CDR3 sequence is CASRTTGRDEQYF. CDR3 DNA sequence: TGTGCCAGCAGGACTACAGGGAGGGACGAGCAGTACTTC.

This chain links TRBV7-9 with TRBJ2-5, with D possibly being TRBD2 (7 bases). Germline CDR1 SEHNR, CDR2 FQNEAQ (reference sequence). The CDR3 is made up of 14 amino acids. Trimming left V 2 bases short and J 5 bases short, with 12 bases between. CDR3 loop: CASSLSGGRETQYF. CDR3 in DNA: TGTGCCAGCAGCTTATCCGGGGGGCGGGAGACCCAGTACTTC.

V gene TRBV5-1 combines with J gene TRBJ2-2; possibly TRBD1 for D (6 bases). Trimming took 4 bases from V and 5 from J, leaving 15 bases between them. Per the germline V gene, CDR1 is SGHRS and CDR2 is YFSETQ. This CDR3 region has 15 residues. The CDR3 DNA reads TGCGCCAGCAGCACTACAGGGATGGGGACCGGGGAGCTGTTTTTT. As protein: CASSTTGMGTGELFF.

The V call is TRBV14, the J call TRBJ1-2; TRBD1 agrees at 9 bases. V was pared by 7 bases and J by 6 bases, with 9 bases of the junction left unmatched. Germline assignment: CDR1 SGHDN and CDR2 FVKESK. The CDR3 sequence is 14 residues long. CDR3 coding DNA: TGTGCCAGCACAGGGGACAGGGAAAGAGATGGCTACACCTTC. It is translated as CASTGDRERDGYTF.

The chain has TRBV6-6 and TRBJ1-1; D gene unclear. The CDR3 sequence is 11 residues long. Germline V gives CDR1 MNHNY, CDR2 SVGAGI (reference sequence). V gave up 5 bases and J gave up 11 bases, with 12 bases separating them. CDR3 loop: CASSTWTAAFF. The DNA for the CDR3 is TGTGCCAGCAGTACCTGGACGGCGGCTTTCTTT.

The rearrangement uses TRBV27 and TRBJ1-4; D is unclear. The CDR3 sequence is 15 residues long. Germline values: CDR1 MNHEY, CDR2 SMNVEV (reference sequence). Trimming took 4 bases from V and 8 from J, leaving 17 bases between them. CDR3 region: CASSSYGSPSEKLFF. CDR3 in DNA: TGTGCCAGCAGTTCCTACGGGTCCCCTTCGGAAAAACTGTTTTTT.

This chain links TRBV2 with TRBJ2-1, with a possible D match to TRBD1 (6 bases). The CDR3 contains 17 residues. From germline, CDR1 is SNHLY and CDR2 FYNNEI. V gave up 6 bases and J gave up 0 bases, with 18 bases separating them. DNA for the CDR3: TGTGCCAGCAGGGTAACGGGACACCACGGCTCCTACAATGAGCAGTTCTTC. Amino acids: CASRVTGHHGSYNEQFF. Combining the CDR3 with reference TRBV2 and TRBJ2-1 gives the whole variable domain EPEVTQTPSHQVTQMGQEVILRCVPISNHLYFYWYRQILGQKVEFLVSFYNNEISEKSEIFDDQFSVERPDGSNFTLKIRSTKLEDSAMYFCASRVTGHHGSYNEQFFGPGTRLTVL.

The chain links TRBV10-1 to TRBJ2-3; D is perhaps TRBD1 or TRBD2 (5 bases each). Trimming took off 8 bases at V and 2 bases at J, with 17 bases between the two ends. The CDR3 contains 15 residues. The germline V gene encodes CDR1 WNHNN and CDR2 SYGVQD (reference sequence). The CDR3 sequence: CASQPPGTHTDTQYF. The CDR3 DNA is TGCGCCAGCCAGCCGCCCGGGACCCACACAGATACGCAGTATTTT.

The gene calls are TRBV11-3 and TRBJ2-2; D is ambiguous. In germline, CDR1 is SGHNT, CDR2 YENEEA. The V and J ends lost 5 bases and 4 bases respectively, with 5 bases between them. This CDR3 comprises 12 residues. The CDR3 loop reads CASSRLTGELFF. The CDR3 coding sequence is TGTGCCAGCAGCCGACTCACCGGGGAGCTGTTTTTT.

The rearrangement uses TRBV7-3 and TRBJ1-1, with TRBD1 as a possible D gene (6 bases). The CDR3 spans 14 residues. Germline V gene data show CDR1 as SGHTA and CDR2 as FQGTGA. Trimming removed 5 bases at V and 3 bases at J, with 13 bases between. In DNA, the CDR3 is TGTGCCAGCAGCAAAGTGGCAGGGGACACTGAAGCTTTCTTT. Translating gives CASSKVAGDTEAFF.

Only one count was recorded for this clone. The chain joins TRBV6-5 to TRBJ1-5, with D possibly being TRBD1 (5 bases). In germline, CDR1 is MNHEY, CDR2 SVGAGI. This CDR3 contains 15 residues. V shed 6 bases and J shed 0 bases, with 12 bases lying between them. Here the CDR3 reads CASSLTENSNQPQHF. In nucleotides, the CDR3 is TGTGCCAGCAGCTTGACAGAAAATAGCAATCAGCCCCAGCATTTT.

This chain uses TRBV19 with TRBJ1-4, with 8 positions matching TRBD1. The trim removed 6 bases at V and 6 bases at J, leaving 3 bases unmatched. The CDR3 totals 13 residues. CDR1 and CDR2 from the germline V gene are LNHDA and SQIVND (reference sequence). The CDR3 reads CASRGQGYEKLFF. CDR3 bases: TGTGCCAGTAGAGGACAGGGATATGAAAAACTGTTTTTT.

The rearrangement links TRBV11-2 to TRBJ2-7; D is undetermined. The CDR3 is made up of 17 amino acids. From germline, CDR1 is SGHAT and CDR2 FQNNGV. V shed 4 bases and J shed 1 base, with 20 bases lying between them. CDR3 nucleotides: TGTGCCAGCAGCTCGCGGCGAGGTTGGCTGGCGTCCTACGAGCAGTACTTC. Translating gives CASSSRRGWLASYEQYF. Filled out from reference TRBV11-2 and TRBJ2-7, the complete variable domain reads EAGVAQSPRYKIIEKRQSVAFWCNPISGHATLYWYQQILGQGPKLLIQFQNNGVVDDSQLPKDRFSAERLKGVDSTLKIQPAKLEDSAVYLCASSSRRGWLASYEQYFGPGTRLTVT.

The genes are TRBV7-9 and TRBJ2-5; D not resolved. CDR1 SEHNR and CDR2 FQNEAQ come from the germline V gene (reference sequence). Deletions cut 2 bases from V and 2 bases from J, with 9 bases between. The length of the CDR3 is 14 residues. The CDR3: CASSLTRGQETQYF. CDR3 DNA: TGTGCCAGCAGCTTAACCAGAGGTCAAGAGACCCAGTACTTC. Filled out from reference TRBV7-9 and TRBJ2-5, the complete variable domain reads DTGVSQNPRHKITKRGQNVTFRCDPISEHNRLYWYRQTLGQGPEFLTYFQNEAQLEKSRLLSDRFSAERPKGSFSTLEIQRTEQGDSAMYLCASSLTRGQETQYFGPGTRLLVL.

J is TRBJ2-2 and V is TRBV2, with TRBD2 identical over 9 bases. The V gene end was trimmed by 6 bases and the J gene end by 5 bases; junction bases not matched to a gene: 7. CDR1 is SNHLY and CDR2 is FYNNEI in the germline V gene. The CDR3 sequence is 15 residues long. The CDR3 region is CASRELAGRTGELFF. The CDR3, as DNA: TGTGCCAGCAGGGAGCTAGCGGGGAGGACCGGGGAGCTGTTTTTT.